Shown below are 27 T cell receptor beta chains from a single sample sequenced in a study of T cell responses to AZD1222 COVID-19 vaccine. Profiled with immunoSEQ multiplex PCR; TCRdb holds only in-frame clones, not every one. The data contain tens of thousands of clones, roughly nine tenths of them singletons. The sequencing here drew on peripheral blood, taken on day 0 of AZD1222 vaccination. These receptor sequences come from an adult in good health.

The CDR3, as DNA: TGTGCCAGCAGTGAACGTCTGATGAACACTGAAGCTTTCTTT. Protein: CASSERLMNTEAFF. The chain employs TRBV6-1 and TRBJ1-1; D is ambiguous. This CDR3 region has 14 residues. Trimming removed 2 bases from V and 0 bases from J, with 7 bases in between. Germline V gene sequence: CDR1 MNHNS, CDR2 SASEGT.

This clone has a handful of counts. The rearrangement uses TRBV18 and TRBJ1-2; possibly TRBD1 for D (5 bases). Germline V gene data show CDR1 as KGHSH and CDR2 as LQKENI. V shed 6 bases and J shed 4 bases, with 18 bases lying between them. This CDR3 comprises 15 residues. CDR3 sequence: CASSPTPQESYGYTF. The CDR3, as DNA: TGTGCCAGCTCTCCAACTCCACAGGAGAGCTATGGCTACACCTTC. The whole variable domain, filled in from reference TRBV18 and TRBJ1-2, reads NAGVMQNPRHLVRRRGQEARLRCSPMKGHSHVYWYRQLPEEGLKFMVYLQKENIIDESGMPKERFSAEFPKEGPSILRIQQVVRGDSAAYFCASSPTPQESYGYTFGSGTRLTVV.

This chain connects TRBV18 to TRBJ1-4; TRBD1 matches 7 bases. Germline V gene lookup returns CDR1 KGHSH and CDR2 LQKENI. Unmatched junction bases numbered 7, after V lost 6 bases and J lost 3 bases. CDR3 length: 15 amino acids. CDR3 region: CASSRDSSPNEKLFF. The CDR3 bases are TGTGCCAGCTCCCGGGACAGCAGCCCTAATGAAAAACTGTTTTTT.

This sequence joins TRBV25-1 and TRBJ2-1, with D perhaps TRBD1 (5 bases). Germline V gene sequence: CDR1 MGHDK, CDR2 SYGVNS. Trimming cost V 10 bases and J 2 bases, with 12 bases left between them. This CDR3 contains 13 residues. The CDR3 DNA is TGTGCCACTCAGGGCCCTGCCTACAATGAGCAGTTCTTC. Residues: CATQGPAYNEQFF. Filled out from reference TRBV25-1 and TRBJ2-1, the complete variable domain reads EADIYQTPRYLVIGTGKKITLECSQTMGHDKMYWYQQDPGMELHLIHYSYGVNSTEKGDLSSESTVSRIRTEHFPLTLESARPSHTSQYLCATQGPAYNEQFFGPGTRLTVL.

This sequence joins TRBV5-1 and TRBJ1-2; 8 bases fit TRBD1. The V gene end was trimmed by 4 bases and the J gene end by 4 bases; junction bases not matched to a gene: 9. Germline loops: CDR1 SGHRS, CDR2 YFSETQ. This CDR3 is 15 amino acids long. The CDR3 loop is CASSPGQGRRYGYTF. Here the CDR3 DNA reads TGCGCCAGCAGCCCAGGACAGGGCCGTCGCTATGGCTACACCTTC.

This chain uses TRBV18 with TRBJ1-6, with a tentative D call TRBD1 (5 bases). CDR1 is KGHSH, CDR2 LQKENI, per germline. Deletions cut 1 base from V and 13 bases from J, with 11 bases between. The CDR3 is made up of 13 amino acids. The CDR3 DNA sequence: TGTGCCAGCTCACCACAGGACGGGGACCCCCTCCACTTT. Encoded protein: CASSPQDGDPLHF.

The chain joins TRBV5-4 to TRBJ1-2; no definite D call. V gave up 0 bases and J gave up 5 bases, with 11 bases separating them. Germline CDR1 reads SGHNT; CDR2 reads YYREEE (reference sequence). There are 14 residues in the CDR3. The chain's CDR3 is CASSLVGSVYGYTF. The DNA for the CDR3 is TGTGCCAGCAGCTTGGTTGGGTCAGTATATGGCTACACCTTC.

The chain couples TRBV15 to TRBJ2-7; D is uncertain. Germline-derived CDR1 and CDR2 are LNHNV and YYDKDF (reference sequence). Trimming removed 1 base from V and 0 bases from J, with 7 bases in between. This CDR3 spans 14 amino acids. The CDR3 loop reads CATSRGGSSYEQYF. The DNA for the CDR3 is TGTGCCACCAGCAGAGGCGGCTCCTCCTACGAGCAGTACTTC.

The gene calls are TRBV5-4 and TRBJ1-1, with 11 bases lining up with TRBD1. The CDR3 is 16 amino acids. Germline V gene data show CDR1 as SGHNT and CDR2 as YYREEE (reference sequence). V dropped 5 bases and J dropped 1; count of bases not matched to a gene: 7. This CDR3 is CASRPTGTGGNTEAFF. The CDR3, as DNA: TGTGCCAGCAGGCCCACCGGGACAGGGGGGAACACTGAAGCTTTCTTT.

Only one count was recorded for this clone. The J gene is TRBJ1-5, the V gene TRBV29-1, with 9 bases lining up with TRBD1. This CDR3 contains 13 residues. V was clipped by 4 bases and J by 6 bases; unmatched bases: 4. Germline CDR1 is SQVTM and CDR2 is ANQGSEA. CDR3 protein: CSVGDRAGQPQHF. The CDR3 nucleotides are TGCAGCGTTGGGGACAGGGCCGGTCAGCCCCAGCATTTT.

V gene TRBV4-3 combines with J gene TRBJ1-1; D is unresolved. The CDR3 totals 14 residues. Germline CDR1 LGHNA, CDR2 YSLEER. Trimming left V 2 bases short and J 1 base short, with 8 bases between. The CDR3 nucleotides read TGCGCCAGCAGCCAATCGCAGCCGAACACTGAAGCTTTCTTT. Protein: CASSQSQPNTEAFF.

This clone has a single count. The V call is TRBV24-1, the J call TRBJ2-5; the D is unclear. Germline CDR1 and CDR2: KGHDR and SFDVKD. V was shortened by 6 bases and J by 1 base, with 17 bases between the two germline ends. The CDR3 sequence is 16 residues long. The CDR3 sequence: CATSPGAVVGQETQYF. CDR3 in DNA: TGTGCCACCAGTCCCGGCGCCGTCGTAGGCCAAGAGACCCAGTACTTC.

The rearrangement joins TRBV7-8 to TRBJ1-4; no definite D call. The germline V gene has CDR1 SGHVS and CDR2 FQNEAQ. The V end lost 4 bases, the J end lost 7 bases, and 7 bases lay between the germline ends. This CDR3 has 12 residues. The CDR3 nucleotides read TGTGCCAGCAGCTATGAAGTTGAAAAACTGTTTTTT. Protein sequence: CASSYEVEKLFF.

The V gene is TRBV5-4, the J gene TRBJ1-3; unclear D gene. Trimming stripped 4 bases from V and 2 bases from J, with 10 bases between. CDR3 length: 14 residues. Per the germline V gene, CDR1 is SGHNT and CDR2 is YYREEE (reference sequence). CDR3 sequence: CASSPDLAGNTIYF. Here the CDR3 DNA reads TGTGCCAGCAGCCCGGACCTCGCTGGAAACACCATATATTTT. Using reference TRBV5-4 and TRBJ1-3 for the parts outside the CDR3, the full variable domain is ETGVTQSPTHLIKTRGQQVTLRCSSQSGHNTVSWYQQALGQGPQFIFQYYREEENGRGNFPPRFSGLQFPNYSSELNVNALELDDSALYLCASSPDLAGNTIYFGEGSWLTVV.

The CDR3 nucleotides are TGTGCCAGCAGCTTGGTTGGCGGGGGGAGGAACAATGAGCAGTTCTTC. This gives the protein CASSLVGGGRNNEQFF. The chain uses TRBV5-8 and TRBJ2-1, with TRBD2 matching over 8 bases. This CDR3 is 16 amino acids long. V shed 0 bases and J 5 bases; nucleotides not matched to a gene: 7. Germline V lookup: CDR1 SGHTS, CDR2 YDEGEE.

V usage is TRBV11-2 and J usage is TRBJ1-3; D remains ambiguous. Per germline, CDR1 SGHAT and CDR2 FQNNGV. The CDR3 has 14 residues. V was trimmed by 3 bases and J by 3 bases, leaving 9 bases between them. The CDR3 here is CASSLMGIGNTIYF. CDR3 sequence (DNA): TGTGCCAGCAGCTTGATGGGTATTGGAAACACCATATATTTT.

The chain has TRBV6-5 and TRBJ2-2, with TRBD1 matching 7 bases. The CDR3 is 15 residues long. The J segment lost 2 bases and the V segment lost 6 bases, leaving 6 bases of the junction unmatched. Germline CDR1 MNHEY, CDR2 SVGAGI. CDR3 sequence (DNA): TGTGCCAGCAGCGGGGACAGCACCAACACCGGGGAGCTGTTTTTT. Translation: CASSGDSTNTGELFF.

This chain joins TRBV13 and TRBJ1-2; D perhaps matches TRBD1 (6 bases). Germline V gene data show CDR1 as PRHDT and CDR2 as FYEKMQ (reference sequence). The CDR3 has 14 residues. With 5 bases removed from V and 5 bases from J, the gap between germline ends came to 15 bases. The CDR3 coding sequence is TGTGCCAGCAGCCTCCGAGGGGGAGAATATGGCTACACCTTC. It translates to CASSLRGGEYGYTF.

The V call is TRBV5-6, the J call TRBJ2-1, with D maybe TRBD2 (5 bases). CDR1 SGHDT and CDR2 YYEEEE come from the germline V gene. V dropped 0 bases and J dropped 9 bases, with 13 bases sitting between them. The CDR3 spans 14 residues. This CDR3 reads CASSLEGRGREQFF. The CDR3 DNA reads TGTGCCAGCAGCTTGGAAGGCCGCGGGCGTGAGCAGTTCTTC.

V gene TRBV25-1 combines with J gene TRBJ1-2; 7 positions match TRBD1. The CDR3 runs 13 residues. CDR1 MGHDK and CDR2 SYGVNS come from the germline V gene. The J segment lost 0 bases and the V segment lost 6 bases, leaving 1 base of the junction unmatched. The CDR3 protein is CASSQGANYGYTF. The CDR3 coding sequence is TGTGCCAGCAGCCAGGGGGCTAACTATGGCTACACCTTC.

The rearrangement links TRBV12-3 or TRBV12-4 to TRBJ1-5; unclear D gene. This CDR3 spans 12 amino acids. Trimming shortened V by 6 bases and J by 4 bases, and 7 bases separated the two germline ends. CDR3 amino acids: CASSPGNQPQHF. In DNA, the CDR3 is TGTGCCAGCAGCCCAGGTAATCAGCCCCAGCATTTT.

The genes are TRBV18 and TRBJ1-2; no clear D gene. The germline V and J ends were trimmed by 0 bases and 8 bases, with 10 bases remaining between them. Germline CDR1 reads KGHSH; CDR2 reads LQKENI. This CDR3 contains 13 residues. The CDR3 region has the DNA TGTGCCAGCTCACCACCCGGAGCAATCGGCTACACCTTC. Amino acid sequence: CASSPPGAIGYTF.

In its sample, this clone was seen a few times. The chain carries TRBV27 and TRBJ1-6, with D possibly being TRBD1 (5 bases). The V end was cut by 5 bases, the J end by 4 bases, with 21 bases between. Germline V gives CDR1 MNHEY, CDR2 SMNVEV (reference sequence). The CDR3 totals 18 residues. As DNA, the CDR3 is TGTGCCAGCAGTCTTCGACGGGACGGCAGTGGGTATAATTCACCCCTCCACTTT. This sequence encodes CASSLRRDGSGYNSPLHF.

This clone has a single count. DNA of the CDR3: TGTGCCAGTAGTATAGGCCGACGGTCCTACGAAGGTAGCGAGCAGTACTTC. Residues: CASSIGRRSYEGSEQYF. V gene TRBV19 combines with J gene TRBJ2-7; unclear D gene. V lost 1 base and J lost 6, with 22 bases in between. CDR1 LNHDA and CDR2 SQIVND come from the germline V gene (reference sequence). The CDR3 runs to 17 residues.

The rearrangement uses TRBV2 and TRBJ2-2, with D perhaps matching TRBD1 (5 bases). The CDR3 spans 15 residues. The V end lost 7 bases, the J end lost 5 bases, and 17 bases lay between the germline ends. The germline CDR1 and CDR2 sequences are SNHLY and FYNNEI. The CDR3 region has the DNA TGTGCCAGCAACCTCGACGGACAACAAACCGGGGAGCTGTTTTTT. Protein product: CASNLDGQQTGELFF. The variable domain in full, completed from reference TRBV2 and TRBJ2-2, reads EPEVTQTPSHQVTQMGQEVILRCVPISNHLYFYWYRQILGQKVEFLVSFYNNEISEKSEIFDDQFSVERPDGSNFTLKIRSTKLEDSAMYFCASNLDGQQTGELFFGEGSRLTVL.

The rearrangement joins TRBV2 to TRBJ2-7; possibly TRBD1 or TRBD2 for D (5 bases each). V shed 3 bases and J shed 3 bases, with 12 bases lying between them. This CDR3 has 14 amino acids. The germline CDR1 and CDR2 sequences are SNHLY and FYNNEI. CDR3 residues: CASSDGGFSYEQYF. DNA for the CDR3: TGTGCCAGCAGTGATGGGGGATTCAGCTACGAGCAGTACTTC.

This chain links TRBV30 with TRBJ1-1; 8 positions agree with TRBD1. V was pared by 3 bases and J by 2 bases, with 2 bases of the junction left unmatched. There are 13 residues in the CDR3. Germline values: CDR1 GTSNPN, CDR2 SVGIG (reference sequence). The CDR3, as DNA: TGTGCCTGGAGCGGACAGGGTAACACTGAAGCTTTCTTT. This sequence encodes CAWSGQGNTEAFF.